This T cell receptor beta chain was profiled in a study of CD8 T cells in ankylosing spondylitis. Making use of molecular barcodes, quantitative 5'-RACE generated TCR beta libraries. From the 5' RACE reads, TCRdb called clonotypes with MiXCR, one entry per CDR3 protein. The sample lists 650,000 to 800,000 distinct CDR3 sequences; roughly 19% were seen once. Regarding the study as a whole: A motif of 7 to 9 highly homologous TCR beta variants was seen as apparently characteristic of ankylosing spondylitis blood. From matched ankylosing spondylitis synovial fluid, disease-linked clones were reportedly recovered at significantly enriched levels. Prior literature has documented some motif variants in synovial fluid and blood from reactive arthritis. Relatively scarce in peripheral blood, disease-linked clones were CD8+.

V shed 3 bases, J shed 1 base, and the junction held 4 bases outside the gene matches. This CDR3 is 16 amino acids long. CDR1 and CDR2 from the germline V gene are LGHNA and YNFKEQ. There are a few counts of this clonotype. Its antigen is unknown. The sequenced sample was blood, either unsorted or a sorted T cell fraction (not recorded which). The TCR originated in a male donor with ankylosing spondylitis. The chain has TRBV4-2 and TRBJ1-5; 9 positions match TRBD1. As DNA, the CDR3 is TGTGCCAGCAGCCATTTAGGACAGGGGAGCAATCAGCCCCAGCATTTT. Protein: CASSHLGQGSNQPQHF.